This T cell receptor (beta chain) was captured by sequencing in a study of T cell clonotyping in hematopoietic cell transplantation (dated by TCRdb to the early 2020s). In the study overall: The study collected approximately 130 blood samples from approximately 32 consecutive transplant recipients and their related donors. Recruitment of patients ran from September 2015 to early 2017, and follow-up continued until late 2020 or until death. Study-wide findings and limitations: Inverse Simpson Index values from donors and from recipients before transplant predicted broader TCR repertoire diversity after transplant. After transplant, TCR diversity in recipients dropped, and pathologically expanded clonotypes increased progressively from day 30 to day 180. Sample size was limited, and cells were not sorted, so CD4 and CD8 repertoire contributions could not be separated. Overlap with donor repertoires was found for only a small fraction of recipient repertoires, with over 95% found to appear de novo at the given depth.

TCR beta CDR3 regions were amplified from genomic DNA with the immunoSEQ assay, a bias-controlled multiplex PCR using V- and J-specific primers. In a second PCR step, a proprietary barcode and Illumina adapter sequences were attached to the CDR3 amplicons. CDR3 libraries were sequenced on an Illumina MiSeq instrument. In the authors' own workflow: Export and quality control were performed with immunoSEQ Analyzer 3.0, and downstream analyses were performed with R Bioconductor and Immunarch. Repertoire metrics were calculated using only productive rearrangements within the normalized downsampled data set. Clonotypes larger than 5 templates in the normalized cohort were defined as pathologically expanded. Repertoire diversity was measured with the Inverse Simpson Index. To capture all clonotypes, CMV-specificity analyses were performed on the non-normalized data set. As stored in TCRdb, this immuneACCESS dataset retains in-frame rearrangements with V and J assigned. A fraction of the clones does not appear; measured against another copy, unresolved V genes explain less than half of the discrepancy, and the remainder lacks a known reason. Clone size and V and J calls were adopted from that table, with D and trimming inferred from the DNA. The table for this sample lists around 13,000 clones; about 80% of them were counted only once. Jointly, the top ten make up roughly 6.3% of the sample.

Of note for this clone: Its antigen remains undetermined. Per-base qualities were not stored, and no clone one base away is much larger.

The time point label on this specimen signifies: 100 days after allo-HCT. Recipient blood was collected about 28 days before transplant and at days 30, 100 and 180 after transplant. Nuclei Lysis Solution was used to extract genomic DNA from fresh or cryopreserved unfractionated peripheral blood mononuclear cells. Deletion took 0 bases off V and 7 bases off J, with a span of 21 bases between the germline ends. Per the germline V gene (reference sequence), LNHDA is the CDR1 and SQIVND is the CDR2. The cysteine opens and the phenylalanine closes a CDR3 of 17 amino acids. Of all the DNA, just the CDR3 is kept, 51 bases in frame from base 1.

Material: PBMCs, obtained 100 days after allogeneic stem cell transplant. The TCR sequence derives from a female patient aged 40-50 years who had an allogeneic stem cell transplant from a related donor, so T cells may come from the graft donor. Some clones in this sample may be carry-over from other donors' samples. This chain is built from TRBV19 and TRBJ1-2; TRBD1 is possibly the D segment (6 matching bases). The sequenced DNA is TGTGCCAGTAGTATAGATCCGACAGGCATGGGTAGGGCTGGCTACACCTTC. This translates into CASSIDPTGMGRAGYTF.